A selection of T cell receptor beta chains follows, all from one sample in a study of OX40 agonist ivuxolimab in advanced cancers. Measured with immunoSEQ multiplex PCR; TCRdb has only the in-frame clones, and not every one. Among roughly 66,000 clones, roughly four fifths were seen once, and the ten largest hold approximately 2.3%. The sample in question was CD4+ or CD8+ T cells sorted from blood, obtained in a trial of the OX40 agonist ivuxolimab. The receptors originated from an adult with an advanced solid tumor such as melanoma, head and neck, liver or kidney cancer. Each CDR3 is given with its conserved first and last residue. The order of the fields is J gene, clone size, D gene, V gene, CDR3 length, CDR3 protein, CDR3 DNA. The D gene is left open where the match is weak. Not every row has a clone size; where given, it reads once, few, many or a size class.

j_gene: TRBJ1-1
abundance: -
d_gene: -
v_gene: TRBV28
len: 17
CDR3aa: CASSPPGLGKGGTEAFF
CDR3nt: TGTGCCAGCAGTCCCCCCGGTTTGGGTAAGGGAGGCACTGAAGCTTTCTTT

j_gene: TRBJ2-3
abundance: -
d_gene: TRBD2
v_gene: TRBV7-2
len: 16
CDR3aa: CASSSGLAGGLDTQYF
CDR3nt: TGTGCCAGCAGCTCCGGACTAGCGGGAGGCCTAGATACGCAGTATTTT

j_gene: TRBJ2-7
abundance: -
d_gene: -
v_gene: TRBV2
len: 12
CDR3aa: CASSLVTYEQYF
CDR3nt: TGTGCCAGCAGTCTAGTGACCTACGAGCAGTACTTC

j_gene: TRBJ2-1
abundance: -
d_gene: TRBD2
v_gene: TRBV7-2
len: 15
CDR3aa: CASSHLLAGGGEQFF
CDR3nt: TGTGCCAGCAGCCATCTTTTGGCGGGAGGGGGTGAGCAGTTCTTC

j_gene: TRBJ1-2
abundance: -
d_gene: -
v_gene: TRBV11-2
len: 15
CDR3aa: CASSLDLTAVYGYTF
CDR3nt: TGTGCCAGCAGCTTAGACCTGACCGCGGTCTATGGCTACACCTTC

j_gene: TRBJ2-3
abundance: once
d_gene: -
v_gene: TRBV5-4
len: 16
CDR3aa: CASSRYRDQSTDTQYF
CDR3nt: TGTGCCAGCAGCAGATACAGGGACCAAAGCACAGATACGCAGTATTTT

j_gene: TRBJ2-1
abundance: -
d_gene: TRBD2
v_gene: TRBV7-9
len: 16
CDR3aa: CASSLLAGGVGNEQFF
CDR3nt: TGTGCCAGCAGCTTACTAGCGGGAGGGGTAGGCAATGAGCAGTTCTTC

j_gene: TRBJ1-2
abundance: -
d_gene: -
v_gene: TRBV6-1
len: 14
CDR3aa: CASSTGPLGYGYTF
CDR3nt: TGTGCCAGCAGTACAGGCCCGCTTGGCTATGGCTACACCTTC

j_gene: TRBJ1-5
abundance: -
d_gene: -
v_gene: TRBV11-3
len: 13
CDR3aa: CASSLTVDQPQHF
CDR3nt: TGTGCCAGCAGCTTAACGGTTGATCAGCCCCAGCATTTT

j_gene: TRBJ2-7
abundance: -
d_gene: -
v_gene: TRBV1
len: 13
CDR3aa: CTSSQLPSYEQYF
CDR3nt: TGCACCAGCAGCCAATTACCCTCCTACGAGCAGTACTTC